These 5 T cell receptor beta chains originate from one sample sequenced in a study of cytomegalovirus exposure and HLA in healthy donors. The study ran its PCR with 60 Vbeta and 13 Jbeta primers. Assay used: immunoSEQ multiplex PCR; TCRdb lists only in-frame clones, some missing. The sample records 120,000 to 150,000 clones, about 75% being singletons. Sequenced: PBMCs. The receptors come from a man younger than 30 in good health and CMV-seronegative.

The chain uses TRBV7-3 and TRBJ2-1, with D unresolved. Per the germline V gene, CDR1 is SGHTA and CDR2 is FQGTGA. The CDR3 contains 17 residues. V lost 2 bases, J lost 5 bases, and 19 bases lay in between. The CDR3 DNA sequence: TGTGCCAGCAGCTTAGCCGTTGGCCTAGTCGATCACAATGAGCAGTTCTTC. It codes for CASSLAVGLVDHNEQFF.

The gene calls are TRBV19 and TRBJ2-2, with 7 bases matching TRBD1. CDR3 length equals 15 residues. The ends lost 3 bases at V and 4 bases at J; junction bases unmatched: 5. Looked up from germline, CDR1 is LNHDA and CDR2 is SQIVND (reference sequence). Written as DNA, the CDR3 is TGTGCCAGTAGTATGCCCAGGGGGTTCACCGGGGAGCTGTTTTTT. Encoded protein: CASSMPRGFTGELFF.

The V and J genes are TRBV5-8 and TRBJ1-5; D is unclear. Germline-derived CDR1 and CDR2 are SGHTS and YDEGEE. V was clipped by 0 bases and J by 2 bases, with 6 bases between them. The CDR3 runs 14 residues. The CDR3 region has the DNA TGTGCCAGCAGCTTGGGCGATGGCAATCAGCCCCAGCATTTT. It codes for CASSLGDGNQPQHF.

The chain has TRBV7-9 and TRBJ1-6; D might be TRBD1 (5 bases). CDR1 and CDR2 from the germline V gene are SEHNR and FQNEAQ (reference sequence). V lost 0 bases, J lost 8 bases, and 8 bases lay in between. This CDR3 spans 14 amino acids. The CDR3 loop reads CASSLAVGDSPLHF. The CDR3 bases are TGTGCCAGCAGCTTAGCGGTAGGGGATTCACCCCTCCACTTT.

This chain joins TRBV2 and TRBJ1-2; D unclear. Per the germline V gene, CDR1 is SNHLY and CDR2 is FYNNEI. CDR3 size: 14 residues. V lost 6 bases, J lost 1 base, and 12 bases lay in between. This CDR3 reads CASRVAGFNYGYTF. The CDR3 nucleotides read TGTGCCAGCAGGGTGGCAGGATTTAACTATGGCTACACCTTC.